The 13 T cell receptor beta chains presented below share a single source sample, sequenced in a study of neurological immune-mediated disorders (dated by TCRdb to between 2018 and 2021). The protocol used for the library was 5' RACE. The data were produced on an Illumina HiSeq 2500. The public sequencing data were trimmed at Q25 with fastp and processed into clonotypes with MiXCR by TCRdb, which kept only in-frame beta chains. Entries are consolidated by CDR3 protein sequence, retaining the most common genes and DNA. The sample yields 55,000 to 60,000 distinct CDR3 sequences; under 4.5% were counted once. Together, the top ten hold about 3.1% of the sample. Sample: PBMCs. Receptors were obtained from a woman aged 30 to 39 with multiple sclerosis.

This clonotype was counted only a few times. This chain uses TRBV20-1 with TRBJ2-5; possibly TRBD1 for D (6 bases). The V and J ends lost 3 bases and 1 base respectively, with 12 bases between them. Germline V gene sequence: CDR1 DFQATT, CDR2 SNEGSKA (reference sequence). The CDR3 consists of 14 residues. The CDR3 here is CSASWQGSQETQYF. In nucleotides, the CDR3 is TGCAGTGCTAGTTGGCAGGGGTCCCAAGAGACCCAGTACTTC.

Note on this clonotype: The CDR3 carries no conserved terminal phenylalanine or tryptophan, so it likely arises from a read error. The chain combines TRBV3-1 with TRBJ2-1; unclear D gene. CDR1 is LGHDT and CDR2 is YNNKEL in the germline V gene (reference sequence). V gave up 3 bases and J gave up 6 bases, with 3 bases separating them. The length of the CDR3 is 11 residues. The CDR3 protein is CASSHSNEQFN. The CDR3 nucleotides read TGTGCCAGCAGCCACTCCAATGAGCAGTTCAAC.

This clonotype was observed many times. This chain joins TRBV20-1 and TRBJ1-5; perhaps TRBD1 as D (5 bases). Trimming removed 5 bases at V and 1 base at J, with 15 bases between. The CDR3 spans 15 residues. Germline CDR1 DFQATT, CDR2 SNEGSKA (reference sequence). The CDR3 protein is CSAGGRRFSNQPQHF. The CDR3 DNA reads TGCAGTGCTGGGGGACGGCGATTCAGCAATCAGCCCCAGCATTTT.

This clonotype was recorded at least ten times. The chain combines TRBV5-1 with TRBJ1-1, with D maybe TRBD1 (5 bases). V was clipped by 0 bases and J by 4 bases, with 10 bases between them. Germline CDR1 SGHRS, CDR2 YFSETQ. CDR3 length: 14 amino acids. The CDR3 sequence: CASSLAFGGTEAFF. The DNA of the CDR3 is TGCGCCAGCAGCTTGGCTTTCGGGGGCACTGAAGCTTTCTTT. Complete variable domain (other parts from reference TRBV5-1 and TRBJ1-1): KAGVTQTPRYLIKTRGQQVTLSCSPISGHRSVSWYQQTPGQGLQFLFEYFSETQRNKGNFPGRFSGRQFSNSRSEMNVSTLELGDSALYLCASSLAFGGTEAFFGQGTRLTVV.

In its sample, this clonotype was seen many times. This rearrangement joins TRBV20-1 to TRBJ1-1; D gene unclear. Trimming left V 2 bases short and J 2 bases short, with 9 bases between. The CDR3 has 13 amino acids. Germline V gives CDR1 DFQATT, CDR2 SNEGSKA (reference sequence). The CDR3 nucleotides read TGCAGTGCTAGACCTACAGCTAACACTGAAGCTTTCTTT. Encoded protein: CSARPTANTEAFF.

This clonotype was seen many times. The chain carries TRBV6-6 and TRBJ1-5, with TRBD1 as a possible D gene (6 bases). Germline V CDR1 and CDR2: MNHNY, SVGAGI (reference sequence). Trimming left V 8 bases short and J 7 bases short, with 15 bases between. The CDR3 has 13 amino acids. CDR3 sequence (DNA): TGTGCCAGCCTGGGGGCGTTAAGGCAGCCCCAGCATTTT. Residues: CASLGALRQPQHF.

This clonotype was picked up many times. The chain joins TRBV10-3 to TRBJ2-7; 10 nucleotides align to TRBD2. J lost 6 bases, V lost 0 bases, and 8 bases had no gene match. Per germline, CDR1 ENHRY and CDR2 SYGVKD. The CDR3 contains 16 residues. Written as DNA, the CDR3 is TGTGCCATCAGTGAGTCGAGAAGCGGGAGGGCCTTCGAGCAGTACTTC. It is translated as CAISESRSGRAFEQYF.

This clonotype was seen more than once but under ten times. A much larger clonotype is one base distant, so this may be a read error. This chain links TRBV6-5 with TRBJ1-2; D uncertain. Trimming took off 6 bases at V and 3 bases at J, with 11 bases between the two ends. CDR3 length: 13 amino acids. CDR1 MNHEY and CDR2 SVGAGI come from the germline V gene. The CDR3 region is CASSITKYYGYTF. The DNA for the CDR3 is TGTGCCAGCAGCATAACAAAATACTATGGCTACACCTTC.

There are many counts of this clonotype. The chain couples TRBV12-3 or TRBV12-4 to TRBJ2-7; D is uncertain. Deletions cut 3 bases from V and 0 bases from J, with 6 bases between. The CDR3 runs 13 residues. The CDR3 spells CASSFSPSYEQYF. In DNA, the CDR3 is TGTGCCAGCAGTTTTTCCCCCTCCTACGAGCAGTACTTC.

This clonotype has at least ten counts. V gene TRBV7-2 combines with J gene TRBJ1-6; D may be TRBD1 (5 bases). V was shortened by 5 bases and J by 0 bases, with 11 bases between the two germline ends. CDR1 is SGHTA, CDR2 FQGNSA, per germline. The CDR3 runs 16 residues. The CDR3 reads CASSVTGVSYNSPLHF. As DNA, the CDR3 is TGTGCCAGCAGCGTTACAGGAGTCTCCTATAATTCACCCCTCCACTTT.

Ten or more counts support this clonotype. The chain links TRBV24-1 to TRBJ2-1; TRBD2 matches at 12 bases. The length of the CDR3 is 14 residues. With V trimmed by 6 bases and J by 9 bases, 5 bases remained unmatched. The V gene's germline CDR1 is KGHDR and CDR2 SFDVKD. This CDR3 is CATSSSGGAGEQFF. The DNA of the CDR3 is TGTGCCACCAGTTCTAGCGGGGGGGCCGGTGAGCAGTTCTTC.

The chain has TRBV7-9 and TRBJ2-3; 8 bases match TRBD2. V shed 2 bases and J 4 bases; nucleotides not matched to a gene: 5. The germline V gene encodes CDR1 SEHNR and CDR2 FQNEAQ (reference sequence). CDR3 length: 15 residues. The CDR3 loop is CASSLRPGGADTQYF. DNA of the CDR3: TGTGCCAGCAGCTTACGACCGGGAGGGGCAGATACGCAGTATTTT.

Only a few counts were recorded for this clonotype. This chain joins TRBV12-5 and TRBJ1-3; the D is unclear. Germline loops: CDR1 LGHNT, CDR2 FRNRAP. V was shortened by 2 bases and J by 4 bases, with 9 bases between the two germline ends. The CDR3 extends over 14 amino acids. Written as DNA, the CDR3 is TGTGCTAGTGGTTTGACCCCGGCGGGAAACACCATATATTTT. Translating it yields CASGLTPAGNTIYF.